The source of this TCR beta chain is a study of blood T cell repertoires in COVID-19. Per the original data handling: Amplification of reference gene primers provided the estimated nucleated cell counts. TCRdb keeps only in-frame clones here, not all; method: immunoSEQ multiplex PCR. Clone size and V and J calls were adopted from that table, with D and trimming inferred from the DNA. The sample has 300,000 to 450,000 clones, 88% seen once. The CDR3 sequence is 13 residues long. Germline values: CDR1 SGHTA, CDR2 FQGTGA. Trimming took 6 bases from V and 9 from J; bases not matched to a gene: 4. Two negative PCRs, clearance, or symptom resolution were required of recovered Cohort 3 donors.

Specimen: PBMCs or T cells enriched from blood (not recorded which). The sequence derives from a woman between 18 and 29 years old who had recovered from COVID-19. The rearrangement uses TRBV7-3 and TRBJ2-1, with TRBD1 identical over 11 bases. The CDR3 DNA reads as TGTGCCAGCAGGGACAGGGGGCCCGGTGAGCAGTTCTTC. Translated, it gives CASRDRGPGEQFF.